A single sample gave rise to the 9 T cell receptor beta chains below, sequenced in a study of blood T cell repertoires in COVID-19 (dated by TCRdb to the early 2020s). Library creation used the immunoSEQ multiplex PCR assay. TCRdb's version of the immuneACCESS table is confined to in-frame rearrangements and falls short of the full clone set. An unresolved V gene accounts for under half of the shortfall where checked; the remainder is of unknown origin. In all, the sample holds under 150,000 clones, and approximately 84% of those were seen once. The ten most abundant clones make up roughly 1.5% of the sample. Sequenced material: peripheral blood. Receptors were obtained from a man between 45 and 60 years old with acute or convalescent COVID-19.

The V and J genes are TRBV5-6 and TRBJ2-3, with 8 bases identical to TRBD1. V trimming: 4 bases; J trimming: 6 bases; junction bases outside the gene matches: 7. The CDR3 loop spans 14 amino acids. Germline lookup yields CDR1 SGHDT and CDR2 YYEEEE. The CDR3 here is CASSLSTGADTQYF. CDR3 coding DNA: TGTGCCAGCAGCCTATCGACAGGGGCGGATACGCAGTATTTT.

This chain uses TRBV4-2 with TRBJ1-2; D perhaps matches TRBD1 (6 bases). The CDR3 is 15 amino acids. Germline CDR1 and CDR2: LGHNA and YNFKEQ. Trimming removed 0 bases from V and 0 bases from J, with 8 bases in between. CDR3 sequence: CASSQEGGTNYGYTF. DNA of the CDR3: TGTGCCAGCAGCCAAGAAGGGGGAACTAACTATGGCTACACCTTC.

V usage is TRBV19 and J usage is TRBJ1-1, with 8 bases fitting TRBD1. The junction had 10 bases not matched to a gene; V was cut back by 5 bases and J by 5 bases. Germline CDR1 LNHDA, CDR2 SQIVND (reference sequence). The CDR3 loop spans 15 amino acids. The CDR3 sequence is CASSDQRTGRTEAFF. In DNA, the CDR3 is TGTGCCAGTAGTGATCAGAGGACAGGGAGGACTGAAGCTTTCTTT.

This chain joins TRBV2 and TRBJ1-1; D gene unclear. Germline V gives CDR1 SNHLY, CDR2 FYNNEI. The CDR3 has 14 residues. V was trimmed by 1 base and J by 1 base, leaving 7 bases between them. CDR3 residues: CASSEGYRNTEAFF. The CDR3 DNA is TGTGCCAGCAGTGAAGGGTATAGGAACACTGAAGCTTTCTTT.

The genes are TRBV5-6 and TRBJ1-5, with TRBD1 as a possible D gene (5 bases). Germline lookup yields CDR1 SGHDT and CDR2 YYEEEE. The CDR3 consists of 16 residues. V lost 1 base and J 3 bases, leaving 14 bases between the germline ends. This CDR3 reads CASSLYGAPDNQPQHF. As DNA, the CDR3 is TGTGCCAGCAGCTTGTATGGGGCACCCGACAATCAGCCCCAGCATTTT.

Only a few counts were recorded for this clone. This chain uses TRBV19 with TRBJ2-3; 7 bases are a match to TRBD1. The J segment lost 0 bases and the V segment lost 7 bases, leaving 13 bases of the junction unmatched. CDR1 is LNHDA and CDR2 is SQIVND in the germline V gene (reference sequence). The CDR3 extends over 17 amino acids. Here the CDR3 DNA reads TGTGCCAGTATAGGGGACAGTCCTCACTGTAGCACAGATACGCAGTATTTT. This gives the protein CASIGDSPHCSTDTQYF.

This clone was counted a single time. The chain uses TRBV19 and TRBJ2-7; 7 positions agree with TRBD1. CDR1 LNHDA and CDR2 SQIVND come from the germline V gene (reference sequence). The CDR3 spans 16 residues. The V gene end was trimmed by 5 bases and the J gene end by 3 bases; junction bases not matched to a gene: 13. In DNA form, the CDR3 reads TGTGCCAGTAGTGTCTCAGACAGGGCAAGGGACTACGAGCAGTACTTC. This translates into CASSVSDRARDYEQYF.

This chain links TRBV27 with TRBJ1-5, with a tentative D call TRBD1 (5 bases). This CDR3 contains 12 residues. V was pared by 7 bases and J by 10 bases, with 14 bases between. Germline CDR1 MNHEY, CDR2 SMNVEV (reference sequence). CDR3 bases: TGTGCCAGCAAGCAGGGAGGGAACCCCCAGCATTTT. Translated: CASKQGGNPQHF.

CDR3 DNA sequence: TGTGCCAGCAGCCACCCGGGACAGCGGCGGAACACCATATATTTT. Amino acids: CASSHPGQRRNTIYF. This rearrangement joins TRBV14 to TRBJ1-3; 7 bases are a match to TRBD1. The junction had 9 bases not matched to a gene; V was cut back by 3 bases and J by 7 bases. CDR1 is SGHDN, CDR2 FVKESK, per germline. The CDR3 extends over 15 amino acids.